The 14 T cell receptor beta chains listed next were all sequenced from one sample in a study of blood T cell repertoires in COVID-19. Using immunoSEQ multiplex PCR, the repertoire was profiled, and TCRdb retains in-frame clones only, with some absent. The top ten hold around 10% of the sample, which has under 150,000 clones, about four fifths seen once. The sequencing sample was made of peripheral blood. The receptors were gathered from a woman older than 75 in a cohort sampled during active or convalescent COVID-19.

This rearrangement joins TRBV9 to TRBJ1-3; D perhaps matches TRBD1 (5 bases). CDR3 length: 15 amino acids. The germline V gene has CDR1 SGDLS and CDR2 YYNGEE. V lost 3 bases, J lost 4 bases, and 14 bases lay in between. DNA for the CDR3: TGTGCCAGCAGCGCCGGGCGGCACAGGGGAAACACCATATATTTT. This sequence encodes CASSAGRHRGNTIYF.

The chain uses TRBV14 and TRBJ1-6; tentatively, D is TRBD1 (5 bases). The germline gives CDR1 SGHDN, CDR2 FVKESK. V lost 10 bases and J 7 bases, leaving 17 bases between the germline ends. The CDR3 is 14 amino acids. CDR3 in amino acids: CATDTTNTNSPLHF. The CDR3 nucleotides are TGTGCCACGGACACGACAAATACCAATTCACCCCTCCACTTT.

V is TRBV20-1 and J is TRBJ1-2, with D hard to call. Between the trimmed V and J ends, which lost 0 bases and 7 bases, there was a span of 6 bases. The CDR3 totals 11 residues. Germline V CDR1 and CDR2: DFQATT, SNEGSKA (reference sequence). CDR3 in amino acids: CSARDGFGYTF. In DNA, the CDR3 is TGCAGTGCTAGAGACGGGTTTGGCTACACCTTC.

This chain connects TRBV7-9 to TRBJ1-1; TRBD1 agrees at 11 bases. The ends lost 4 bases at V and 6 bases at J; junction bases unmatched: 7. CDR1 SEHNR and CDR2 FQNEAQ come from the germline V gene (reference sequence). The CDR3 is 15 amino acids. The CDR3 region is CASSWNRDRGAEAFF. The CDR3 DNA reads TGTGCCAGCAGCTGGAACCGGGACAGGGGGGCTGAAGCTTTCTTT. The variable domain in full, with the rest retrieved from reference TRBV7-9 and TRBJ1-1, is DTGVSQNPRHKITKRGQNVTFRCDPISEHNRLYWYRQTLGQGPEFLTYFQNEAQLEKSRLLSDRFSAERPKGSFSTLEIQRTEQGDSAMYLCASSWNRDRGAEAFFGQGTRLTVV.

The CDR3 region is CASSGTSGPDGELFF. The CDR3 region has the DNA TGTGCCAGCAGCGGGACTAGCGGGCCGGATGGGGAGCTGTTTTTT. This chain joins TRBV9 and TRBJ2-2, with 11 nucleotides matching TRBD2. The CDR3 loop spans 15 amino acids. Trimming removed 3 bases from V and 8 bases from J; junction bases left unmatched: 6. Germline CDR1 and CDR2: SGDLS and YYNGEE.

V is TRBV5-1 and J is TRBJ2-3; D is unresolved. This CDR3 spans 13 amino acids. Germline CDR1 and CDR2: SGHRS and YFSETQ. Trimming stripped 1 base from V and 4 bases from J, with 7 bases between. CDR3 sequence reads: CASSLPSPDTQYF. Here the CDR3 DNA reads TGCGCCAGCAGCTTGCCATCCCCAGATACGCAGTATTTT.

The rearrangement uses TRBV7-9 and TRBJ1-5; 8 nucleotides align to TRBD1. This CDR3 has 13 amino acids. Trimming at V came to 2 bases and at J to 9 bases, leaving 3 bases not matched to a gene. Germline CDR1 and CDR2: SEHNR and FQNEAQ (reference sequence). As DNA, the CDR3 is TGTGCCAGCAGCTTAAGGACAGGGCTGCCCCAGCATTTT. Its protein is CASSLRTGLPQHF. The full variable domain, rest sourced from reference TRBV7-9 and TRBJ1-5, is DTGVSQNPRHKITKRGQNVTFRCDPISEHNRLYWYRQTLGQGPEFLTYFQNEAQLEKSRLLSDRFSAERPKGSFSTLEIQRTEQGDSAMYLCASSLRTGLPQHFGDGTRLSIL.

This clone was recorded once. The chain carries TRBV7-8 and TRBJ2-1; D perhaps matches TRBD1 (5 bases). This CDR3 is 16 amino acids long. Germline V gives CDR1 SGHVS, CDR2 FQNEAQ. Trimming removed 2 bases from V and 0 bases from J, with 11 bases in between. The CDR3 coding sequence is TGTGCCAGCAGCTTAAGGGGCAGGAGCTCCTACAATGAGCAGTTCTTC. Protein sequence: CASSLRGRSSYNEQFF.

The rearrangement uses TRBV5-1 and TRBJ1-1; tentatively, D is TRBD1 (5 bases). Trimming removed 1 base at V and 1 base at J, with 11 bases between. Germline CDR1 is SGHRS and CDR2 is YFSETQ. CDR3 length equals 15 residues. CDR3 nucleotides: TGCGCCAGCAGCTTGTACGGGGGGGAGAACACTGAAGCTTTCTTT. Protein product: CASSLYGGENTEAFF.

The rearrangement links TRBV7-2 to TRBJ2-3, with D unclear. Germline values: CDR1 SGHTA, CDR2 FQGNSA. The germline V and J ends were trimmed by 5 bases and 7 bases, with 19 bases remaining between them. This CDR3 spans 15 amino acids. The CDR3 region has the DNA TGTGCCAGCAGCCAAGGAATCTCCTCGACAAATACGCAGTATTTT. Encoded protein: CASSQGISSTNTQYF. Complete variable domain (other parts from reference TRBV7-2 and TRBJ2-3): GAGVSQSPSNKVTEKGKDVELRCDPISGHTALYWYRQSLGQGLEFLIYFQGNSAPDKSGLPSDRFSAERTGGSVSTLTIQRTQQEDSAVYLCASSQGISSTNTQYFGPGTRLTVL.

V gene TRBV6-2 or TRBV6-3 combines with J gene TRBJ2-1; 7 nucleotides agree with TRBD1. J was trimmed by 5 bases and V by 2 bases; bases with no gene match: 9. The CDR3 length is 16 residues. Looked up from germline, CDR1 is MNHEY and CDR2 is SVGEGT. The DNA of the CDR3 is TGTGCCAGCAGTTACATCAGGGGGATGTTGGACAATGAGCAGTTCTTC. Its protein is CASSYIRGMLDNEQFF.

The table lists this clone with a few counts. The identical CDR3 is also encoded by other nucleotide sequences in the sample. The rearrangement joins TRBV7-2 to TRBJ2-4; TRBD1 agrees at 7 bases. Trimming cost V 1 base and J 5 bases; bases outside gene matches: 2. Germline CDR1 reads SGHTA; CDR2 reads FQGNSA. The CDR3 has 14 residues. The CDR3 coding sequence is TGTGCCAGCAGCTTAGGAGGGGGCCAAAACATTCAGTACTTC. Translated: CASSLGGGQNIQYF.

V is TRBV27 and J is TRBJ1-6; no firm D call. This CDR3 comprises 14 residues. V was shortened by 5 bases and J by 6 bases, with 11 bases between the two germline ends. Per the germline V gene, CDR1 is MNHEY and CDR2 is SMNVEV (reference sequence). CDR3 DNA: TGTGCCAGCAGTCCCCGGGTTTTTAATTCACCCCTCCACTTT. This encodes CASSPRVFNSPLHF.

V usage is TRBV20-1 and J usage is TRBJ2-2, with D maybe TRBD1 (5 bases). The germline gives CDR1 DFQATT, CDR2 SNEGSKA (reference sequence). There are 13 residues in the CDR3. Trimming left V 3 bases short and J 5 bases short, with 10 bases between. CDR3 in amino acids: CSASNTGTGELFF. The CDR3 coding sequence is TGCAGTGCTAGTAACACAGGTACCGGGGAGCTGTTTTTT.